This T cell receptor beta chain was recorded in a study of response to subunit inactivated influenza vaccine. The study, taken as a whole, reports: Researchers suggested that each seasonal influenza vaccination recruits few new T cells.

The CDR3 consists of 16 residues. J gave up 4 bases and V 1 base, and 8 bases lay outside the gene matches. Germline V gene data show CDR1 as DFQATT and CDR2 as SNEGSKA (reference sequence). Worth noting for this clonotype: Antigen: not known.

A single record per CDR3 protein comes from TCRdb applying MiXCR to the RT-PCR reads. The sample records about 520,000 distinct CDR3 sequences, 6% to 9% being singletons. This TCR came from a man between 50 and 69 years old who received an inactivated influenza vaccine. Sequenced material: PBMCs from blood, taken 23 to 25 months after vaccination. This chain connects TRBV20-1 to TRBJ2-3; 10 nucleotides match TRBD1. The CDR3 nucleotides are TGCAGTGCTAGAGCCCTCGGGACAGGGGAGGCAGATACGCAGTATTTT. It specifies CSARALGTGEADTQYF.